Listed here are 26 T cell receptor beta chains from one sample, sequenced in a study of T cell responses to AZD1222 COVID-19 vaccine. TCRdb's table, derived via immunoSEQ multiplex PCR, lists solely in-frame clones and lacks some. The table shows tens of thousands of clones, with around four fifths occurring only once. The specimen comprised peripheral blood, sampled on day 0 of AZD1222 vaccination. The receptor source for this set is an adult in good health.

This clone was picked up one time. CDR3 loop: CASSDGRQSDYGYTF. The CDR3, as DNA: TGCGCCAGCAGTGACGGTCGGCAGTCAGACTATGGCTACACCTTC. The rearrangement joins TRBV10-1 to TRBJ1-2; the D is unclear. The CDR3 length is 15 residues. The germline V gene has CDR1 WNHNN and CDR2 SYGVQD (reference sequence). The V end was cut by 3 bases, the J end by 3 bases, with 14 bases between.

V and J are TRBV14 and TRBJ1-6; 10 nucleotides match TRBD1. V was pared by 5 bases and J by 9 bases, with 10 bases of the junction left unmatched. Germline loops: CDR1 SGHDN, CDR2 FVKESK. CDR3 length equals 16 residues. CDR3 in DNA: TGTGCCAGCAGCGATTGGGACAGGGGAATGCGTTCACCCCTCCACTTT. Residues: CASSDWDRGMRSPLHF.

The rearrangement links TRBV5-6 to TRBJ2-1, with 9 bases fitting TRBD2. With 6 bases clipped from V and 10 bases from J, the junction kept 11 bases outside the gene matches. Germline V lookup: CDR1 SGHDT, CDR2 YYEEEE. The CDR3 extends over 14 amino acids. For the CDR3, the DNA is TGTGCCAGCAAAGCCCTAGCGGGACGGAGGGAGCAGTTCTTC. It translates to CASKALAGRREQFF.

This clone was seen only once. The genes are TRBV21-1 and TRBJ2-1. TRBV21-1 is classified as a pseudogene. The CDR3 spans 17 residues. CDR3 in DNA: TGTGCCAGCAGCAAAGGGGGTCCAGGCAGTCCCTACAATGAGCAGTTCTTC. This encodes CASSKGGPGSPYNEQFF.

This chain uses TRBV11-3 with TRBJ2-2; D is uncertain. Germline loops: CDR1 SGHNT, CDR2 YENEEA. The CDR3 spans 11 residues. The V gene lost 6 bases and the J gene lost 8 bases, with 7 bases spanning the gap. The CDR3 protein is CASRGSGELFF. CDR3 sequence (DNA): TGTGCCAGCAGGGGTTCAGGGGAGCTGTTTTTT.

The chain has TRBV21-1 and TRBJ2-7; the table gives TRBD2 as D, unverified against the DNA. TRBV21-1 is flagged as a pseudogene. The CDR3 extends over 20 amino acids. CDR3 nucleotides: TGTGCCAGCAGCAAAGCCCAGCCCGGCAGGGCTAGCGGGAGAACCAACGAGCAGTACTTC. It encodes CASSKAQPGRASGRTNEQYF.

This clone has only a few counts. V is TRBV4-3 and J is TRBJ1-1, with a possible D match to TRBD1 (5 bases). The CDR3 spans 16 residues. With 0 bases removed from V and 1 base from J, the gap between germline ends came to 12 bases. CDR1 and CDR2 from the germline V gene are LGHNA and YSLEER. The DNA of the CDR3 is TGCGCCAGCAGCCAAGAGATTAGTGGGGGGAACACTGAAGCTTTCTTT. Protein: CASSQEISGGNTEAFF.

The V gene is TRBV7-9, the J gene TRBJ1-5; TRBD1 might be the D (5 bases). The CDR3 extends over 16 amino acids. The ends were cut back, 5 bases at V and 1 base at J, with 15 bases in the middle. CDR1 is SEHNR and CDR2 is FQNEAQ in the germline V gene (reference sequence). The CDR3 bases are TGTGCCAGCAGCCCATTGGGGGAGACAAGCAATCAGCCCCAGCATTTT. As protein: CASSPLGETSNQPQHF.

The chain carries TRBV27 and TRBJ2-7; a weak D match, TRBD1 (6 bases). TRBJ2-5 explains the end of the DNA better; the J call may be wrong. CDR1 is MNHEY, CDR2 SMNVEV, per germline (reference sequence). CDR3 length: 13 residues. For the CDR3, the DNA is TGTGCCAGCAGTGCCATCCTCAGGGGGACCCAGTACTTC. As protein: CASSAILRGTQYF.

V is TRBV21-1 and J is TRBJ2-1. TRBV21-1 is termed a pseudogene. This CDR3 comprises 14 residues. The CDR3 is CASSKGKRYNEQFF. CDR3 bases: TGTGCCAGCAGCAAAGGGAAAAGATACAATGAGCAGTTCTTC.

V is TRBV28 and J is TRBJ1-2, with D perhaps TRBD1 (5 bases). Germline values: CDR1 MDHEN, CDR2 SYDVKM. The CDR3 loop spans 13 amino acids. V was trimmed by 8 bases and J by 7 bases, leaving 17 bases between them. The DNA of the CDR3 is TGTGCCAGCTCTCTAAGTGGCCAGGGTGGCTACACCTTC. Amino acids: CASSLSGQGGYTF.

V gene TRBV12-5 combines with J gene TRBJ1-2; D is ambiguous. Trimming cost V 5 bases and J 2 bases, with 9 bases left between them. The CDR3 loop spans 13 amino acids. Germline values: CDR1 LGHNT, CDR2 FRNRAP. The CDR3: CASGVVGNYGYTF. Written as DNA, the CDR3 is TGTGCTAGTGGTGTTGTGGGGAACTATGGCTACACCTTC.

CDR3 sequence reads: CASSSNMGYEQYF. CDR3 nucleotide sequence: TGTGCCAGCAGTTCCAATATGGGTTACGAGCAGTACTTC. The J gene is TRBJ2-7, the V gene TRBV6-5; D ambiguous. The germline gives CDR1 MNHEY, CDR2 SVGAGI. Trimming pared 4 bases from V and 4 bases from J, leaving 11 bases between. This CDR3 comprises 13 residues.

The chain combines TRBV27 with TRBJ2-4, with a weak D call TRBD2 (6 bases). The CDR3 length is 15 residues. Germline CDR1 reads MNHEY; CDR2 reads SMNVEV (reference sequence). Between the trimmed V and J ends, which lost 6 bases and 0 bases, there was a span of 12 bases. This chain's CDR3 is CASRGDLLAKNIQYF. In nucleotides, the CDR3 is TGTGCCAGCAGGGGGGACTTGCTAGCCAAAAACATTCAGTACTTC.

V is TRBV7-9 and J is TRBJ2-7; the match to TRBD2 covers 8 bases. There are 15 residues in the CDR3. Germline-derived CDR1 and CDR2 are SEHNR and FQNEAQ (reference sequence). The ends lost 5 bases at V and 5 bases at J; junction bases unmatched: 11. The CDR3 protein is CASSLETGGPNEQYF. CDR3 DNA sequence: TGTGCCAGCAGCCTGGAAACGGGAGGGCCGAACGAGCAGTACTTC.

The chain recombines TRBV28 with TRBJ1-5; D is unclear. V lost 8 bases, J lost 4 bases, and 9 bases lay in between. The germline V gene has CDR1 MDHEN and CDR2 SYDVKM. The length of the CDR3 is 12 residues. The CDR3 DNA reads TGTGCCAGCGGGGAATTGAATCAGCCCCAGCATTTT. Translated: CASGELNQPQHF.

The chain carries TRBV11-2 and TRBJ2-7; TRBD1 matches at 7 bases. Germline assignment: CDR1 SGHAT and CDR2 FQNNGV. J lost 1 base, V lost 3 bases, and 3 bases had no gene match. This CDR3 region has 14 residues. CDR3: CASSFLQGSYEQYF. The DNA for the CDR3 is TGTGCCAGCAGCTTCCTACAGGGGTCCTACGAGCAGTACTTC.

This sequence joins TRBV19 and TRBJ1-1; a weak D match, TRBD1 (5 bases). Trimming left V 5 bases short and J 4 bases short, with 11 bases between. The CDR3 length is 13 residues. Germline loops: CDR1 LNHDA, CDR2 SQIVND (reference sequence). CDR3 nucleotide sequence: TGTGCCAGTAGTGGAGGGGTGGGCACTGAAGCTTTCTTT. Translated: CASSGGVGTEAFF.

The CDR3 region is CASSVGTVGGNTIYF. CDR3 nucleotide sequence: TGTGCCAGCAGCGTAGGGACTGTGGGAGGAAACACCATATATTTT. The chain recombines TRBV9 with TRBJ1-3, with no clear D. This CDR3 spans 15 amino acids. Trimming removed 0 bases from V and 4 bases from J, with 11 bases in between. Germline CDR1 reads SGDLS; CDR2 reads YYNGEE.

The chain recombines TRBV6-6 with TRBJ2-3, with 11 bases lining up with TRBD2. Trimming took 7 bases from V and 5 from J; bases not matched to a gene: 8. This CDR3 spans 15 amino acids. Germline CDR1 and CDR2: MNHNY and SVGAGI (reference sequence). The CDR3 DNA reads as TGTGCCAGCATAAACCGTCTAGCGGGAGGAGATACGCAGTATTTT. Protein product: CASINRLAGGDTQYF.

This chain connects TRBV6-8 to TRBJ2-1; tentative D call: TRBD1 (6 bases). This CDR3 has 20 residues. V lost 1 base to trimming and J lost 0 bases, with 22 bases between them. The germline V gene has CDR1 MNHGY and CDR2 SAAAGT. CDR3 in amino acids: CASSYCPPGSAGASYNEQFF. CDR3 DNA: TGTGCCAGCAGTTACTGCCCCCCCGGCTCTGCAGGGGCCTCCTACAATGAGCAGTTCTTC.

This chain joins TRBV13 and TRBJ1-6; 9 nucleotides align to TRBD1. The V gene's germline CDR1 is PRHDT and CDR2 FYEKMQ (reference sequence). Trimming took 5 bases from V and 6 from J; bases not matched to a gene: 2. This CDR3 is built from 14 residues. The CDR3 loop reads CASSTDRGNSPLHF. CDR3 sequence (DNA): TGTGCCAGCAGCACGGACAGGGGTAATTCACCCCTCCACTTT.

The V and J genes are TRBV19 and TRBJ1-2; the match to TRBD1 covers 9 bases. CDR1 LNHDA and CDR2 SQIVND come from the germline V gene (reference sequence). This CDR3 region has 15 residues. V shed 9 bases and J 0 bases; nucleotides not matched to a gene: 8. CDR3 sequence reads: CASRDRAGPNYGYTF. The CDR3 DNA follows: TGTGCCAGCAGGGACAGGGCGGGTCCTAACTATGGCTACACCTTC. Full variable domain (missing parts from reference TRBV19 and TRBJ1-2): DGGITQSPKYLFRKEGQNVTLSCEQNLNHDAMYWYRQDPGQGLRLIYYSQIVNDFQKGDIAEGYSVSREKKESFPLTVTSAQKNPTAFYLCASRDRAGPNYGYTFGSGTRLTVV.

Worth noting for this clone: Relative to the germline gene, one junction end is altered; a read error may explain this. The gene calls are TRBV15 and TRBJ1-6, with TRBD1 as a possible D gene (6 bases). The V gene's germline CDR1 is LNHNV and CDR2 YYDKDF (reference sequence). The CDR3 consists of 13 residues. The CDR3 nucleotides are TGTGCCATCAGCCAGGGGTCTCATTCACCCCTCCACTTT. It encodes CAISQGSHSPLHF. Filled out from reference TRBV15 and TRBJ1-6, the complete variable domain reads DAMVIQNPRYQVTQFGKPVTLSCSQTLNHNVMYWYQQKSSQAPKLLFHYYDKDFNNEADTPDNFQSRRPNTSFCFLDIRSPGLGDTAMYLCAISQGSHSPLHFGNGTRLTVT.

This chain links TRBV2 with TRBJ2-5; either TRBD1 or TRBD2 may supply D (5 bases each). The CDR3 contains 14 residues. V dropped 6 bases and J dropped 4 bases, with 15 bases sitting between them. Looked up from germline, CDR1 is SNHLY and CDR2 is FYNNEI. In DNA form, the CDR3 reads TGTGCCAGCAGGGGGATAGGGACGGGAGAGACCCAGTACTTC. As protein: CASRGIGTGETQYF. The full variable domain, completed using reference TRBV2 and TRBJ2-5, is EPEVTQTPSHQVTQMGQEVILRCVPISNHLYFYWYRQILGQKVEFLVSFYNNEISEKSEIFDDQFSVERPDGSNFTLKIRSTKLEDSAMYFCASRGIGTGETQYFGPGTRLLVL.

The chain links TRBV18 to TRBJ1-1; TRBD1 matches 8 bases. Germline CDR1 KGHSH, CDR2 LQKENI. The CDR3 runs 14 residues. The V and J ends lost 8 bases and 5 bases, in that order; junction bases with no gene match: 10. CDR3 sequence: CASAMGRGQTEAFF. The CDR3 DNA reads as TGTGCCAGCGCGATGGGCAGGGGGCAAACTGAAGCTTTCTTT.